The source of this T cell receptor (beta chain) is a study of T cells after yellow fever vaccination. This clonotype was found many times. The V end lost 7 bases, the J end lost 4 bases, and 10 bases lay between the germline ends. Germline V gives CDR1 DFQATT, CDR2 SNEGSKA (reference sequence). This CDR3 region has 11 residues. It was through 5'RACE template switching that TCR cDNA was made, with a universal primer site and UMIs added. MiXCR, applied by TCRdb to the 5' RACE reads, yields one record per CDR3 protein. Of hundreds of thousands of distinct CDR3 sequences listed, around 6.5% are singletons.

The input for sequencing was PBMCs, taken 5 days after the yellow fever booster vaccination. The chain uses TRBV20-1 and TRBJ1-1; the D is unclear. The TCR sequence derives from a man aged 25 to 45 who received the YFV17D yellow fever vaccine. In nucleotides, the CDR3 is TGCAGTGTGTCTCGGGGCACTGAAGCTTTCTTT. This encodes CSVSRGTEAFF.